These T cell receptor beta chains were read from a single sample in a study of radiation and T cells in renal cell carcinoma. Repertoires were generated with immunoSEQ multiplex PCR, while TCRdb's copy carries only in-frame clones and drops some. This sample yields 40,000 to 45,000 clones, of which 70% to 85% are seen a single time; 25% to 30% belongs to the top ten. The sample here was blood, taken from a patient whose treatment included radiotherapy and nephrectomy. The receptors derive from a woman aged 65 to 85 with renal cell carcinoma. The CDR3 runs from the conserved cysteine through the conserved F or W. D genes are given only for firm matches. Clone size is not always given. Where it is, it says once, few, many or a class for expanded clones.

size,V,J,D,CDR3,DNA
.,TRBV5-1,TRBJ1-1,.,CASSLAGGEAFF,TGCGCCAGCAGCTTGGCCGGAGGGGAAGCTTTCTTT
few,TRBV2,TRBJ1-5,.,CASKGRGDNQPQHF,TGTGCCAGCAAAGGAAGAGGGGACAATCAGCCCCAGCATTTT
.,TRBV5-1,TRBJ1-4,.,CASSLAGGVGNEKLFF,TGCGCCAGCAGCTTGGCCGGGGGAGTGGGGAATGAAAAACTGTTTTTT
.,TRBV5-6,TRBJ2-7,TRBD1,CASSFPGQGNEQYF,TGTGCCAGCAGCTTCCCGGGACAGGGGAACGAGCAGTACTTC
.,TRBV6-4,TRBJ2-1,TRBD2,CASSGTGTSLYNEQFF,TGTGCCAGCAGTGGTACAGGGACTAGCTTGTACAATGAGCAGTTCTTC
.,TRBV4-3,TRBJ2-7,TRBD1,CASSQGYRGAYEQYF,TGCGCCAGCAGCCAAGGGTACAGGGGGGCCTACGAGCAGTACTTC
.,TRBV7-2,TRBJ2-7,TRBD2,CASSLSSGGSYEQYF,TGTGCCAGCAGCCTCTCAAGCGGGGGCTCCTACGAGCAGTACTTC
.,TRBV6-8,TRBJ1-4,.,CASREEKLFF,TGTGCCAGCAGGGAGGAAAAACTGTTTTTT
once,TRBV10-2,TRBJ2-3,TRBD2,CASRGGLAGTDTQYF,TGCGCCAGCAGGGGTGGACTAGCAGGCACAGATACGCAGTATTTT
once,TRBV18,TRBJ2-5,TRBD1,CASSPRRRGSTETQYF,TGTGCCAGCTCACCACGGCGCAGGGGGTCAACAGAGACCCAGTACTTC
.,TRBV9,TRBJ1-4,.,CASSVGFRGEKLFF,TGTGCCAGCAGCGTTGGTTTCCGAGGTGAAAAACTGTTTTTT
.,TRBV6-5,TRBJ2-7,TRBD2,CASRPGGGQGQYF,TGTGCCAGTCGCCCTGGGGGGGGTCAGGGGCAGTACTTC
.,TRBV6-5,TRBJ2-7,TRBD2,CASSYSSGGPYEQYF,TGTGCCAGCAGTTATTCTAGCGGGGGACCCTACGAGCAGTACTTC
.,TRBV7-6,TRBJ1-2,.,CASSRSQGPTNYGYTF,TGTGCCAGCAGCCGTAGCCAGGGGCCAACGAACTATGGCTACACCTTC
.,TRBV7-9,TRBJ2-1,TRBD2,CASSILAGASGEQFF,TGTGCCAGCAGCATTCTAGCGGGGGCGTCCGGGGAGCAGTTCTTC
.,TRBV5-8,TRBJ2-5,TRBD2,CASSNNRLAGGLETQYF,TGTGCCAGCAGCAATAACCGACTAGCGGGGGGGCTAGAGACCCAGTACTTC
.,TRBV12-2,TRBJ2-3,.,CASRLIRGLLDTQYF,TGTGCAAGTCGCTTGATCAGGGGGCTTCTAGATACGCAGTATTTT
.,TRBV25-1,TRBJ1-4,TRBD1,CASSDSRQGKSKKLFF,TGTGCCAGCAGTGACTCTAGACAGGGGAAGAGCAAAAAACTGTTTTTT
few,TRBV6-5,TRBJ2-1,TRBD2,CASTDALAGTVTVF,TGTGCCAGCACCGACGCCCTAGCGGGAACGGTTACGGTCTTC
.,TRBV5-4,TRBJ2-7,TRBD1,CASSLGDRDGEQYF,TGTGCCAGCAGCTTGGGAGACAGGGATGGCGAGCAGTACTTC
.,TRBV15,TRBJ2-3,TRBD2,CATSRGRGGTLEDTQYF,TGTGCCACCAGCAGAGGCCGGGGGGGCACACTAGAGGATACGCAGTATTTT
few,TRBV4-1,TRBJ2-7,TRBD1,CASSQEPTGAPYEQYF,TGCGCCAGCAGCCAAGAACCTACAGGGGCCCCCTACGAGCAGTACTTC
once,TRBV5-8,TRBJ2-7,.,CASSLEAIYEQYF,TGTGCCAGCAGCTTGGAGGCGATCTACGAGCAGTACTTC
.,TRBV5-1,TRBJ2-5,TRBD1,CASSFLDRALLQETQYF,TGCGCCAGCAGCTTTCTGGACAGGGCCCTCCTCCAAGAGACCCAGTACTTC
.,TRBV5-1,TRBJ1-1,TRBD1,CASSLGDRVEAFF,TGCGCCAGCAGCTTGGGGGACAGGGTTGAAGCTTTCTTT
.,TRBV2,TRBJ1-3,.,CASSDPGNSGNTIYF,TGTGCCAGCAGTGACCCCGGGAACTCTGGAAACACCATATATTTT
.,TRBV5-1,TRBJ2-5,.,CASSLLADHQETQYF,TGCGCCAGCAGCTTGTTGGCAGACCACCAAGAGACCCAGTACTTC
.,TRBV7-8,TRBJ2-3,TRBD2,CASRTDLGLAGRDTQYF,TGTGCCAGCAGGACGGATTTGGGACTAGCGGGGAGGGATACGCAGTATTTT
.,TRBV7-6,TRBJ2-7,.,CASSPGISYEQYF,TGTGCCAGCAGCCCCGGGATCTCCTACGAGCAGTACTTC
once,TRBV6-1,TRBJ1-4,.,CASREQEESEKLFF,TGTGCCAGCAGGGAACAGGAAGAGTCCGAAAAACTGTTTTTT
few,TRBV5-5,TRBJ2-3,.,CASSQDRLAYRTDTQYF,TGCGCCAGCAGCCAAGATCGGCTAGCGTACCGCACAGATACGCAGTATTTT
.,TRBV9,TRBJ2-2,.,CASSVEGTGELFF,TGTGCCAGCAGCGTAGAAGGGACCGGGGAGCTGTTTTTT
.,TRBV4-3,TRBJ2-1,TRBD2,CASSQEWDAGTSGNNEQFF,TGCGCCAGCAGCCAAGAATGGGATGCCGGGACTAGCGGCAACAATGAGCAGTTCTTC
.,TRBV18,TRBJ2-5,.,CASSPSTDTETQYF,TGTGCCAGCTCACCTTCGACAGATACGGAGACCCAGTACTTC
.,TRBV19,TRBJ2-3,.,CASSIQAGGTDTQYF,TGTGCCAGTAGTATTCAGGCAGGGGGCACAGATACGCAGTATTTT
.,TRBV15,TRBJ1-4,.,CATSRESGAEKLFF,TGTGCCACCAGCAGAGAATCCGGGGCCGAAAAACTGTTTTTT
.,TRBV19,TRBJ1-5,TRBD1,CASSSRGGDAGNQPQHF,TGTGCCAGTAGTAGTCGAGGGGGCGATGCGGGCAATCAGCCCCAGCATTTT
once,TRBV5-5,TRBJ1-4,.,CASSLLTNEKLFF,TGTGCCAGCAGCTTGCTGACTAATGAAAAACTGTTTTTT
.,TRBV7-2,TRBJ2-5,TRBD1,CASSGRDRGLFQETQYF,TGTGCCAGCAGCGGCCGGGACAGGGGGCTTTTCCAAGAGACCCAGTACTTC
.,TRBV11-3,TRBJ2-5,TRBD1,CASSSQGAQETQYF,TGTGCCAGCAGCTCCCAGGGGGCCCAAGAGACCCAGTACTTC
.,TRBV28,TRBJ2-2,.,CASHDRNTGELFF,TGTGCCAGCCACGACAGGAACACCGGGGAGCTGTTTTTT
.,TRBV11-1,TRBJ2-7,.,CASSLDTRAYEQYF,TGTGCCAGCAGCTTAGACACCAGGGCCTACGAGCAGTACTTC
.,TRBV6-1,TRBJ2-5,.,CASSDREGETQYF,TGTGCCAGCAGTGATAGGGAAGGGGAGACCCAGTACTTC
.,TRBV18,TRBJ1-5,.,CASSPNRDNQPQHF,TGTGCCAGCTCACCAAACAGGGACAATCAGCCCCAGCATTTT
once,TRBV5-1,TRBJ2-2,.,CASSLSANTGELFF,TGCGCCAGCAGCTTGTCCGCGAACACCGGGGAGCTGTTTTTT
few,TRBV6-4,TRBJ2-4,TRBD1,CASSGYRGHTKNIQYF,TGTGCCAGCAGTGGGTACAGGGGGCACACCAAAAACATTCAGTACTTC
.,TRBV7-2,TRBJ2-5,TRBD2,CASSPRLAKTQYF,TGTGCCAGCAGCCCCCGACTAGCAAAGACCCAGTACTTC
.,TRBV18,TRBJ2-5,TRBD1,CASSTGGYQETQYF,TGTGCCAGCTCGACAGGGGGGTACCAAGAGACCCAGTACTTC
.,TRBV5-1,TRBJ1-5,TRBD1,CASSLGTGAGQPQHF,TGCGCCAGCAGCTTGGGGACAGGGGCTGGTCAGCCCCAGCATTTT
.,TRBV18,TRBJ2-1,TRBD1,CASSPFKGGGQSGEQFF,TGTGCCAGCTCACCGTTTAAAGGGGGCGGTCAAAGCGGTGAGCAGTTCTTC
.,TRBV6-5,TRBJ1-1,.,CASSRQLNTEAFF,TGTGCCAGCAGCCGACAGTTAAACACTGAAGCTTTCTTT
once,TRBV5-4,TRBJ2-7,TRBD2,CASSLKLAGVDEQYF,TGTGCCAGCAGCTTGAAACTAGCGGGAGTGGACGAGCAGTACTTC
.,TRBV7-6,TRBJ2-2,TRBD1,CASRTGSNTGELFF,TGTGCCAGCAGGACAGGGTCGAACACCGGGGAGCTGTTTTTT
.,TRBV29-1,TRBJ2-3,TRBD2,CSVEGLHNTQYF,TGCAGCGTTGAGGGACTACATAATACGCAGTATTTT
few,TRBV7-2,TRBJ2-5,.,CASSFRDGETQYF,TGTGCCAGCAGCTTTCGTGACGGGGAGACCCAGTACTTC
.,TRBV9,TRBJ2-7,.,CASSRTPQTPYEQYF,TGTGCCAGCAGCCGTACCCCCCAGACACCCTACGAGCAGTACTTC
.,TRBV29-1,TRBJ2-7,.,CSAGGQPIYEQYF,TGCAGCGCCGGGGGACAGCCGATTTACGAGCAGTACTTC